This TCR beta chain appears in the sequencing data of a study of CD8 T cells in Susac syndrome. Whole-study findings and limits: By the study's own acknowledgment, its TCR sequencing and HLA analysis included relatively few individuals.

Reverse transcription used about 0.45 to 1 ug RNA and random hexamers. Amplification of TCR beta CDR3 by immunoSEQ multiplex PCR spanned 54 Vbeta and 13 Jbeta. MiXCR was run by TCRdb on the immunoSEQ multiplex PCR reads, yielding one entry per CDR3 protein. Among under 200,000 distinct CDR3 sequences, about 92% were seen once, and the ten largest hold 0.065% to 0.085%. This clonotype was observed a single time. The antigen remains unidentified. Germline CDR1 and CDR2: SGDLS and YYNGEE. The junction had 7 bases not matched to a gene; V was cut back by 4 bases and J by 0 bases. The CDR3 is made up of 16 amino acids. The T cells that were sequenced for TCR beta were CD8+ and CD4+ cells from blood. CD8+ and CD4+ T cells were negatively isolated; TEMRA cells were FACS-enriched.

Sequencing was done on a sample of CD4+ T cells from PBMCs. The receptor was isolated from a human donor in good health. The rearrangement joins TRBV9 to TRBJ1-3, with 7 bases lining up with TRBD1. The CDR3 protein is CASSHPTGLSGNTIYF. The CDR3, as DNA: TGTGCCAGCAGCCATCCGACAGGGCTCTCTGGAAACACCATATATTTT.